These 13 T cell receptor beta chains were sequenced from one sample in a study of long-term antiretroviral therapy in people with HIV. The authors ran the immunoSEQ assay, v3.0, at survey level. The method was immunoSEQ multiplex PCR; TCRdb's version includes in-frame clones alone and lacks a portion of them. The repertoire holds some 22,000 clones, with roughly 84% as singletons. Sequencing was performed on unsorted PBMCs, taken at the start of antiretroviral therapy. Every receptor here comes from a man aged 45-65 years with HIV.

The V gene is TRBV6-5, the J gene TRBJ1-4; 7 bases match TRBD1. CDR1 is MNHEY and CDR2 is SVGAGI in the germline V gene. This CDR3 has 15 residues. With 6 bases clipped from V and 4 bases from J, the junction kept 8 bases outside the gene matches. Written as DNA, the CDR3 is TGTGCCAGCAGGGACGGGACAGCGAGTAATGAAAAACTGTTTTTT. Translated, it gives CASRDGTASNEKLFF.

This rearrangement joins TRBV23-1 to TRBJ2-6; possible D gene TRBD1, 6 bases. Being an ORF, TRBV23-1 has a function that is uncertain. This CDR3 has 17 amino acids. Trimming pared 4 bases from V and 2 bases from J, leaving 15 bases between. The CDR3 loop reads CASSRSQGITGANVLTF. CDR3 bases: TGCGCCAGCAGTCGGTCGCAGGGGATAACTGGGGCCAACGTCCTGACTTTC.

The chain combines TRBV9 with TRBJ1-4; the match to TRBD1 covers 7 bases. Per the germline V gene, CDR1 is SGDLS and CDR2 is YYNGEE. This CDR3 comprises 15 residues. With 7 bases clipped from V and 4 bases from J, the junction kept 10 bases outside the gene matches. The CDR3 DNA sequence: TGTGCCAGCGCGACGAGGGGGCAGGGTAATGAAAAACTGTTTTTT. Protein: CASATRGQGNEKLFF.

The chain links TRBV18 to TRBJ2-7; tentatively, D is TRBD2 (5 bases). CDR3 length: 16 amino acids. The V and J ends lost 8 bases and 0 bases respectively, with 20 bases between them. Germline V lookup: CDR1 KGHSH, CDR2 LQKENI. The CDR3 bases are TGTGCCAGCGAACCCGCCTCCAGCGGATACTCCTACGAGCAGTACTTC. Translating it yields CASEPASSGYSYEQYF.

This clone was seen a single time. The chain recombines TRBV2 with TRBJ2-7; D might be TRBD2 (6 bases). Germline CDR1 and CDR2: SNHLY and FYNNEI. This CDR3 is 15 amino acids long. V was pared by 6 bases and J by 0 bases, with 15 bases between. In DNA form, the CDR3 reads TGTGCCAGCAGACGAACCGGGACTTCCTCCTACGAGCAGTACTTC. Translating it yields CASRRTGTSSYEQYF.

The count of this clone is one. CDR3 sequence (DNA): TGTGCCAGCAGCCAAGATTACGGGAGGGCCAGATCCTACAATGAGCAGTTCTTC. Its protein is CASSQDYGRARSYNEQFF. The V and J genes are TRBV14 and TRBJ2-1; 8 bases align to TRBD2. This CDR3 has 18 residues. Germline assignment: CDR1 SGHDN and CDR2 FVKESK. Trimming removed 0 bases from V and 1 base from J; junction bases left unmatched: 8.

The chain has TRBV2 and TRBJ1-4, with 8 bases lining up with TRBD1. The CDR3 loop spans 15 amino acids. Unmatched junction bases numbered 4, after V lost 3 bases and J lost 4 bases. CDR1 and CDR2 (germline): SNHLY, FYNNEI. CDR3 nucleotide sequence: TGTGCCAGCAGTGATTGGACAGGGAATAATGAAAAACTGTTTTTT. Its translation is CASSDWTGNNEKLFF.

This clone appeared a single time. The chain links TRBV15 to TRBJ2-7; D possibly corresponds to TRBD1 (6 bases). V lost 9 bases to trimming and J lost 3 bases, with 15 bases between them. The CDR3 has 13 residues. Germline V CDR1 and CDR2: LNHNV, YYDKDF (reference sequence). CDR3 coding DNA: TGTGCCACGGGGACCACAGGGAACTACGAGCAGTACTTC. Protein product: CATGTTGNYEQYF. Together with reference TRBV15 and TRBJ2-7, the CDR3 gives the full variable domain: DAMVIQNPRYQVTQFGKPVTLSCSQTLNHNVMYWYQQKSSQAPKLLFHYYDKDFNNEADTPDNFQSRRPNTSFCFLDIRSPGLGDTAMYLCATGTTGNYEQYFGPGTRLTVT.

The chain employs TRBV4-3 and TRBJ2-2; 8 positions match TRBD1. Germline loops: CDR1 LGHNA, CDR2 YSLEER. The CDR3 has 18 amino acids. V shed 4 bases, J shed 2 bases, and the junction held 12 bases outside the gene matches. The CDR3 sequence is CASSRKVDGTGNTGELFF. DNA of the CDR3: TGCGCCAGCAGCCGAAAGGTGGACGGGACAGGAAACACCGGGGAGCTGTTTTTT.

This clone was observed a few times. The chain is built from TRBV25-1 and TRBJ1-1, with TRBD1 as a possible D gene (5 bases). The germline V and J ends were trimmed by 6 bases and 4 bases, with 21 bases remaining between them. Germline loops: CDR1 MGHDK, CDR2 SYGVNS. The CDR3 consists of 16 residues. This CDR3 is CASSVSGNRRSTEAFF. In DNA form, the CDR3 reads TGTGCCAGCAGCGTCTCAGGAAACAGGAGGAGCACTGAAGCTTTCTTT.

The chain employs TRBV4-3 and TRBJ2-7; 9 bases map to TRBD2. Germline V gene data show CDR1 as LGHNA and CDR2 as YSLEER. Trimming cost V 1 base and J 4 bases; bases outside gene matches: 8. CDR3 length equals 16 residues. CDR3 loop: CASSQVLAGPFYEQYF. Written as DNA, the CDR3 is TGCGCCAGCAGCCAAGTTCTAGCGGGACCCTTTTACGAGCAGTACTTC.

This clone was seen a single time. The rearrangement joins TRBV6-1 to TRBJ1-1; D is undetermined. This CDR3 has 13 amino acids. V was shortened by 10 bases and J by 4 bases, with 16 bases between the two germline ends. CDR1 and CDR2 from the germline V gene are MNHNS and SASEGT. The CDR3 region is CAISRAGITEAFF. The CDR3 DNA reads TGTGCCATCTCGAGGGCAGGAATCACTGAAGCTTTCTTT.

The sample holds one count of this clone. This chain uses TRBV27 with TRBJ2-7, with 12 nucleotides matching TRBD2. The CDR3 extends over 19 amino acids. Germline assignment: CDR1 MNHEY and CDR2 SMNVEV (reference sequence). After removal of 6 bases from V and 2 bases from J, the junction contained 17 bases not matched to a gene. For the CDR3, the DNA is TGTGCCAGCAGCAGGGGCGTCGGACTAGCGGGGTGGACTACCTACGAGCAGTACTTC. This sequence encodes CASSRGVGLAGWTTYEQYF.